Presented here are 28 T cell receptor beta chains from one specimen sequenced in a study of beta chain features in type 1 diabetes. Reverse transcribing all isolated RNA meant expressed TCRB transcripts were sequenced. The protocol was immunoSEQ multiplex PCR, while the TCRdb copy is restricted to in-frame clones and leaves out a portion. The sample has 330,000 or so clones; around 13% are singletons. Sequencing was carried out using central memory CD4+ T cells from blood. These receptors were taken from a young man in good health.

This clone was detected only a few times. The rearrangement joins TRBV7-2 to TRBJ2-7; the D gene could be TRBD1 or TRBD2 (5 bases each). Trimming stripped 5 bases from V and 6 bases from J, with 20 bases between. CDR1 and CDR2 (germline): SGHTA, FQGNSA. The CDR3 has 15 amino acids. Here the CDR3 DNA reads TGTGCCAGCAGCAAGCTGGTAGTGCAGGGACCCGAGCAGTACTTC. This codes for CASSKLVVQGPEQYF. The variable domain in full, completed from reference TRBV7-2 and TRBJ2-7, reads GAGVSQSPSNKVTEKGKDVELRCDPISGHTALYWYRQSLGQGLEFLIYFQGNSAPDKSGLPSDRFSAERTGGSVSTLTIQRTQQEDSAVYLCASSKLVVQGPEQYFGPGTRLTVT.

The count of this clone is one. CDR3 sequence (DNA): TGTGCCAGCAGCCCCCCCCGAGAAGCTTTCTTT. This translates into CASSPPREAFF. The chain links TRBV7-9 to TRBJ1-1, with D unclear. V was pared by 5 bases and J by 8 bases, with 9 bases between. Germline V lookup: CDR1 SEHNR, CDR2 FQNEAQ (reference sequence). The CDR3 spans 11 residues.

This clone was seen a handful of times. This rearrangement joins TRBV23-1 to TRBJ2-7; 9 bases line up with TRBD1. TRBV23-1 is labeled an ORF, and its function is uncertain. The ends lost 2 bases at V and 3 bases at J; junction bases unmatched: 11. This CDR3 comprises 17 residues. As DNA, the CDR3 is TGCGCCAGCAGTCAAAGGGGACAGGGTAAAAACCTCTACGAGCAGTACTTC. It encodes CASSQRGQGKNLYEQYF.

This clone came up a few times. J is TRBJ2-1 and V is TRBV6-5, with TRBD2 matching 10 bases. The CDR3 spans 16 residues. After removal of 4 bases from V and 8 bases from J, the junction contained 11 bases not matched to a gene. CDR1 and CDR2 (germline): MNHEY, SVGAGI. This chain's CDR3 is CASSLFASGSRDEQFF. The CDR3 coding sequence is TGTGCCAGCAGTTTATTCGCTAGCGGGAGTCGCGATGAGCAGTTCTTC.

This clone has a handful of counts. DNA for the CDR3: TGTGCCAGCGAGGGGGTGCGCTATGGCTACACCTTC. Protein product: CASEGVRYGYTF. This chain links TRBV7-9 with TRBJ1-2; D is possibly TRBD1 (6 bases). The CDR3 is 12 amino acids. V shed 8 bases and J shed 4 bases, with 11 bases lying between them. Germline V gives CDR1 SEHNR, CDR2 FQNEAQ (reference sequence).

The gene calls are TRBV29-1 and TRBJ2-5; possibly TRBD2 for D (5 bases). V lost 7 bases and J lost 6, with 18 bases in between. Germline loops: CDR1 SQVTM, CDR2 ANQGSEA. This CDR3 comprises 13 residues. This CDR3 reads CSAETGNGKTQYF. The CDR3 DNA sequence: TGCAGCGCTGAGACGGGCAACGGGAAGACCCAGTACTTC.

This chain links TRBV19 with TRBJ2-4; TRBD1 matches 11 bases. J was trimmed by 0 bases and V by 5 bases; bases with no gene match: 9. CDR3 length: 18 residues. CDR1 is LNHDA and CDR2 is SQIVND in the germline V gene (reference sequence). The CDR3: CASSAGTGGILAKNIQYF. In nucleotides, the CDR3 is TGTGCCAGTAGTGCTGGGACAGGGGGTATCCTAGCCAAAAACATTCAGTACTTC. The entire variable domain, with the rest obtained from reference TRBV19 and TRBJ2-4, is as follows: DGGITQSPKYLFRKEGQNVTLSCEQNLNHDAMYWYRQDPGQGLRLIYYSQIVNDFQKGDIAEGYSVSREKKESFPLTVTSAQKNPTAFYLCASSAGTGGILAKNIQYFGAGTRLSVL.

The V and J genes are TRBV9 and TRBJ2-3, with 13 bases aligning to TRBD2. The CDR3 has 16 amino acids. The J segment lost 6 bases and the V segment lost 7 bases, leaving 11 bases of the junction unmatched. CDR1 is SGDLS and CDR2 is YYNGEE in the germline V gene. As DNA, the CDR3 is TGTGCCAGCGGTAGGACTAGCGGGGGATCCGGGGATACGCAGTATTTT. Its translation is CASGRTSGGSGDTQYF.

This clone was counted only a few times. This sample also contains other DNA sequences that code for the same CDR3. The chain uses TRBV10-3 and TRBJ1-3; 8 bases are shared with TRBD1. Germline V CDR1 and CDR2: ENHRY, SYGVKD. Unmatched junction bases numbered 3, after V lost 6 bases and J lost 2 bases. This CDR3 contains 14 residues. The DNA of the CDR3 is TGTGCCATCAGCGCAGGGGGCGCTGGAAACACCATATATTTT. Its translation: CAISAGGAGNTIYF.

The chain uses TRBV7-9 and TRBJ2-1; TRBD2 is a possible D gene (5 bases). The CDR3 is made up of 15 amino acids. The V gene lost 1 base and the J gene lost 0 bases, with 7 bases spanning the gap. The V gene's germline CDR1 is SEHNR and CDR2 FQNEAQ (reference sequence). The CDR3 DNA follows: TGTGCCAGCAGCTTAGAAGGGAGCTCCTACAATGAGCAGTTCTTC. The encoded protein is CASSLEGSSYNEQFF.

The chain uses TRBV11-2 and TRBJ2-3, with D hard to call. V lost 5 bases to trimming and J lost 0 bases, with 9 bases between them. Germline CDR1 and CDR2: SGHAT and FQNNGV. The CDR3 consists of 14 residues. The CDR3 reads CASSLGPSTDTQYF. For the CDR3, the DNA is TGTGCCAGCAGCCTAGGGCCTAGCACAGATACGCAGTATTTT.

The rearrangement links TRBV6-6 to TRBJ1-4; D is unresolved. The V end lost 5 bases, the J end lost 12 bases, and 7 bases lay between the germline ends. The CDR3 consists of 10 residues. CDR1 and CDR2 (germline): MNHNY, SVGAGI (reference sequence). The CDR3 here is CASSEEQLFF. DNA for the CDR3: TGTGCCAGCAGTGAAGAACAACTGTTTTTT.

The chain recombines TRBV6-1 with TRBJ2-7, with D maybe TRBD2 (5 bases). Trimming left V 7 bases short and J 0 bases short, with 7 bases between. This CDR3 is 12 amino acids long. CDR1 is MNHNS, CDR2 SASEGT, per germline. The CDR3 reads CASTGSSYEQYV. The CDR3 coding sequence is TGTGCCAGCACTGGGAGCTCCTACGAGCAGTACGTC.

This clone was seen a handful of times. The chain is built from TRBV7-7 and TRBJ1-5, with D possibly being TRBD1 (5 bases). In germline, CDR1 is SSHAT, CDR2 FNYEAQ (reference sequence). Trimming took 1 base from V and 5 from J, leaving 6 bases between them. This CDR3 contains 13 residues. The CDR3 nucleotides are TGTGCCAGCAGCTTAGAGGGGTATCAGCCCCAGCATTTT. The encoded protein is CASSLEGYQPQHF.

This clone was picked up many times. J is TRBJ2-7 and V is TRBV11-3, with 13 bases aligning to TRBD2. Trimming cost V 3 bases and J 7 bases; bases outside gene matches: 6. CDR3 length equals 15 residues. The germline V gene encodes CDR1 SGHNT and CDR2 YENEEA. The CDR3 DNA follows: TGTGCCAGCAGCTTGGGACTAGCGGGGCGGTCTGAGCAGTACTTC. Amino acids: CASSLGLAGRSEQYF.

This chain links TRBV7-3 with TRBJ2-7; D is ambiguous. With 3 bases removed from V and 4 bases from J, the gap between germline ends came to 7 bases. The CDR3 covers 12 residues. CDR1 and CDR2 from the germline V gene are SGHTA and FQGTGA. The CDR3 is CASSFLAYEQYV. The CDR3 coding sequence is TGTGCCAGCAGCTTTTTGGCTTACGAGCAGTACGTC.

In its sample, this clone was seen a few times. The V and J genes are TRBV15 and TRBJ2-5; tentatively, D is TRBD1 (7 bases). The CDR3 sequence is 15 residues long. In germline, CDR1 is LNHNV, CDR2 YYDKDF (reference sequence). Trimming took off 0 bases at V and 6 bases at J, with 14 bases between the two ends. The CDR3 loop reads CATSRDRAGGKTQYF. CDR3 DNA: TGTGCCACCAGCAGAGATCGGGCAGGGGGGAAGACCCAGTACTTC.

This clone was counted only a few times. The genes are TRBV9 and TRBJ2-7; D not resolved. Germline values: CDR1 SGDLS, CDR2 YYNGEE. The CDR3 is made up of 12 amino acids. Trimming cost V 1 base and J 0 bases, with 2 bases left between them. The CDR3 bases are TGTGCCAGCAGCGTAAGCTCCTACGAGCAGTACTTC. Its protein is CASSVSSYEQYF.

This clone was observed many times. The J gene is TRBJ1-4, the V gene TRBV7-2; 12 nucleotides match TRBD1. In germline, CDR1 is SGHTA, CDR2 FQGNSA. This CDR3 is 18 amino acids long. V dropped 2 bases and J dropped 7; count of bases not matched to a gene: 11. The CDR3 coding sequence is TGTGCCAGCAGCTTATCTGGGACAGGGGGCGCTTATGGTGAAAAACTGTTTTTT. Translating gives CASSLSGTGGAYGEKLFF.

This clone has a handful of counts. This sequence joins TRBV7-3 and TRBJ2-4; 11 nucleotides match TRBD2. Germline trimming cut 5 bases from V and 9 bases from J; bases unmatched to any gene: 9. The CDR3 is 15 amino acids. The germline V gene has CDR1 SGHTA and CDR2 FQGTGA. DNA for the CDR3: TGTGCCAGCAGCCCTCTAGCGGGAGGCGAGGGCATTCAGTACTTC. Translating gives CASSPLAGGEGIQYF.

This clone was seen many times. This chain's CDR3 is CASSSGRAYEQYV. The CDR3 bases are TGTGCCAGCAGCTCGGGACGGGCCTACGAGCAGTACGTC. V and J are TRBV7-9 and TRBJ2-7; either TRBD1 or TRBD2 may fit D (5 bases each). The germline V and J ends were trimmed by 4 bases and 2 bases, with 9 bases remaining between them. The CDR3 extends over 13 amino acids. Germline V gene lookup returns CDR1 SEHNR and CDR2 FQNEAQ (reference sequence).

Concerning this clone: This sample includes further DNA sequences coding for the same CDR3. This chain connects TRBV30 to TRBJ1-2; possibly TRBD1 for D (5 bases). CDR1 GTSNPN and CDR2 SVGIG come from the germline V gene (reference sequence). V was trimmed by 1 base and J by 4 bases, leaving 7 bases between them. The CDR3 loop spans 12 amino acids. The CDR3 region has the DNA TGTGCCTGGAGTGGGGGGAGCTATGGCTACACCTTC. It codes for CAWSGGSYGYTF. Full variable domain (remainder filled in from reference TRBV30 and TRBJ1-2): SQTIHQWPATLVQPVGSPLSLECTVEGTSNPNLYWYRQAAGRGLQLLFYSVGIGQISSEVPQNLSASRPQDRQFILSSKKLLLSDSGFYLCAWSGGSYGYTFGSGTRLTVV.

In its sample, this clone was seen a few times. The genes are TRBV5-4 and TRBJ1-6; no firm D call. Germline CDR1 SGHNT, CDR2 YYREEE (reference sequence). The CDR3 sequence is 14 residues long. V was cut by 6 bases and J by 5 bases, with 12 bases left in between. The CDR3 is CASTRGRNNSPLHF. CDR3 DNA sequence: TGTGCCAGCACCCGAGGGAGAAATAATTCACCCCTCCACTTT.

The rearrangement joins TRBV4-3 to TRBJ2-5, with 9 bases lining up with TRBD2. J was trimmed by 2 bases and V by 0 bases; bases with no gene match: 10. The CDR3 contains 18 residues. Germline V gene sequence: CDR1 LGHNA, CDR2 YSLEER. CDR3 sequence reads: CASSQDFRGAGGQETQYF. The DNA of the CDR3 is TGCGCCAGCAGCCAAGATTTCCGGGGCGCGGGGGGGCAAGAGACCCAGTACTTC.

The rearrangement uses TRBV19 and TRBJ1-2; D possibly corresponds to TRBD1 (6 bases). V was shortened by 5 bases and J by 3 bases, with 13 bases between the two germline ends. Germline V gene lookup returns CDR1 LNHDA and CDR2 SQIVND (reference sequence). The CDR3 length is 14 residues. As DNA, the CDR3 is TGTGCCAGTAGTCACAGGGTGAGGGACTATGGCTACACCTTC. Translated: CASSHRVRDYGYTF.

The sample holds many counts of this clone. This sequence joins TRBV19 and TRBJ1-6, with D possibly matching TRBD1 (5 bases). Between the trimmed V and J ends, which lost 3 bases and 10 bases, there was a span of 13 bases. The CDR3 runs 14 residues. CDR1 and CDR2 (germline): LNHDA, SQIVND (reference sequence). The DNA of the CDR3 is TGTGCCAGTAGTATTGGGGGGACGATGTCACCCCTCCACTTT. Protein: CASSIGGTMSPLHF.

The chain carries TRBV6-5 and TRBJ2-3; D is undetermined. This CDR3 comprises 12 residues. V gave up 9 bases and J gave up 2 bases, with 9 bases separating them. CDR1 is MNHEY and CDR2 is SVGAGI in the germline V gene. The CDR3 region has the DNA TGTGCCAGTATATCAGACACAGATACGCAGTATTTT. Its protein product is CASISDTDTQYF.

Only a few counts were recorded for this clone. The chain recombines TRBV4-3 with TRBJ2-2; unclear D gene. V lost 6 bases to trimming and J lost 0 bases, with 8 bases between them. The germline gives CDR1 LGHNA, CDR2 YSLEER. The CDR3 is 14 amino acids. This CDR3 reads CASSMGTNTGELFF. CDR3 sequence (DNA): TGCGCCAGCAGTATGGGGACGAACACCGGGGAGCTGTTTTTT.